Listed here are 30 T cell receptor beta chains from one sample, sequenced in a study of blood T cell repertoires in COVID-19. Method: immunoSEQ multiplex PCR; TCRdb's copy keeps in-frame clones and lacks some. The sample holds approximately 150,000 clones, over 80% seen once. The sample comprised PBMCs or T cells enriched from blood (not recorded which). These receptors were taken from a man between 60 and 75 years old who had recovered from COVID-19.

This chain uses TRBV5-1 with TRBJ2-2, with TRBD1 matching over 8 bases. V lost 3 bases, J lost 0 bases, and 1 base stayed unmatched. This CDR3 contains 15 residues. Germline V gives CDR1 SGHRS, CDR2 YFSETQ. The CDR3 here is CASSWTGTNTGELFF. CDR3 in DNA: TGCGCCAGCAGCTGGACAGGGACGAACACCGGGGAGCTGTTTTTT.

The rearrangement joins TRBV28 to TRBJ2-3; the D gene is possibly TRBD2 (5 bases). The CDR3 length is 14 residues. V was shortened by 6 bases and J by 8 bases, with 18 bases between the two germline ends. CDR1 is MDHEN and CDR2 is SYDVKM in the germline V gene. The DNA for the CDR3 is TGTGCCAGCAGCCCACTAGATGCCGAAAGTACGCAGTATTTT. Protein sequence: CASSPLDAESTQYF.

The V call is TRBV10-3, the J call TRBJ1-4; TRBD1 agrees at 8 bases. The CDR3 is 13 amino acids. Per germline, CDR1 ENHRY and CDR2 SYGVKD. V lost 6 bases to trimming and J lost 5 bases; unmatched junction nucleotides: 2. This chain's CDR3 is CAISRQGNEKLFF. The CDR3 DNA is TGTGCCATCAGCAGACAGGGGAATGAAAAACTGTTTTTT.

This clone was seen only once. The V and J genes are TRBV24-1 and TRBJ2-6; D unresolved. Germline V gene data show CDR1 as KGHDR and CDR2 as SFDVKD. V was clipped by 5 bases and J by 11 bases, with 6 bases between them. CDR3 length equals 11 residues. Here the CDR3 DNA reads TGTGCCACCAGTGCTTCCGACGTCCTGACTTTC. This sequence encodes CATSASDVLTF.

V is TRBV18 and J is TRBJ2-7; TRBD1 aligns across 7 bases. J lost 1 base, V lost 6 bases, and 12 bases had no gene match. This CDR3 contains 16 residues. Germline CDR1 is KGHSH and CDR2 is LQKENI. CDR3 loop: CASSPLSQGVSYEQYF. As DNA, the CDR3 is TGTGCCAGCTCCCCCCTTAGCCAGGGGGTTTCCTACGAGCAGTACTTC.

The J gene is TRBJ1-4, the V gene TRBV6-5; D is ambiguous. Germline V gene data show CDR1 as MNHEY and CDR2 as SVGAGI. This CDR3 has 14 amino acids. Between the trimmed V and J ends, which lost 6 bases and 6 bases, there was a span of 14 bases. The CDR3 loop is CASRDWTGDEKLFF. In DNA form, the CDR3 reads TGTGCCAGCAGAGACTGGACCGGGGATGAAAAACTGTTTTTT.

The chain is built from TRBV10-3 and TRBJ1-3; 7 bases are a match to TRBD1. There are 18 residues in the CDR3. Per germline, CDR1 ENHRY and CDR2 SYGVKD. Germline trimming cut 0 bases from V and 0 bases from J; bases unmatched to any gene: 8. This chain's CDR3 is CAISESNRGSSSGNTIYF. CDR3 nucleotide sequence: TGTGCCATCAGTGAGTCGAACAGGGGCTCCAGCTCTGGAAACACCATATATTTT.

The CDR3 region has the DNA TGTGCCAGCTCACCAGGACTAGCGGGACAAGAGACCCAGTACTTC. Translated: CASSPGLAGQETQYF. The gene calls are TRBV18 and TRBJ2-5; TRBD2 aligns across 12 bases. Germline trimming cut 2 bases from V and 2 bases from J; bases unmatched to any gene: 0. Per the germline V gene, CDR1 is KGHSH and CDR2 is LQKENI. This CDR3 comprises 15 residues. The full variable domain, in which reference TRBV18 and TRBJ2-5 provide the parts outside the CDR3, is NAGVMQNPRHLVRRRGQEARLRCSPMKGHSHVYWYRQLPEEGLKFMVYLQKENIIDESGMPKERFSAEFPKEGPSILRIQQVVRGDSAAYFCASSPGLAGQETQYFGPGTRLLVL.

This clone was picked up one time. The chain employs TRBV6-1 and TRBJ1-5, with D perhaps TRBD1 (6 bases). Per the germline V gene, CDR1 is MNHNS and CDR2 is SASEGT. This CDR3 is 15 amino acids long. The V gene lost 3 bases and the J gene lost 3 bases, with 12 bases spanning the gap. The CDR3 loop is CASSESTGFNQPQHF. Written as DNA, the CDR3 is TGTGCCAGCAGTGAGTCGACAGGCTTCAATCAGCCCCAGCATTTT.

This chain links TRBV28 with TRBJ1-1; D remains ambiguous. The CDR3 has 12 residues. The germline V gene has CDR1 MDHEN and CDR2 SYDVKM. V was cut by 2 bases and J by 11 bases, with 12 bases left in between. Written as DNA, the CDR3 is TGTGCCAGCAGTTTACTAGACTTGCCGGCTTTCTTT. This codes for CASSLLDLPAFF.

This chain joins TRBV5-5 and TRBJ1-1; possibly TRBD1 for D (6 bases). V was pared by 1 base and J by 1 base, with 8 bases between. The germline V gene encodes CDR1 SGHKS and CDR2 YYEKEE (reference sequence). The CDR3 totals 14 residues. As DNA, the CDR3 is TGTGCCAGCAGCTTGAAGGACAGGAACACTGAAGCTTTCTTT. Residues: CASSLKDRNTEAFF.

The chain employs TRBV7-6 and TRBJ1-5; TRBD1 might be the D (5 bases). V lost 3 bases and J lost 6, with 12 bases in between. The CDR3 has 14 residues. From germline, CDR1 is SGHVS and CDR2 FNYEAQ. The CDR3 coding sequence is TGTGCCAGCAGCTTTAGCGGGGACGGTCAGCCCCAGCATTTT. Translated, it gives CASSFSGDGQPQHF. The full variable domain, with the rest looked up from reference TRBV7-6 and TRBJ1-5, is GAGVSQSPRYKVTKRGQDVALRCDPISGHVSLYWYRQALGQGPEFLTYFNYEAQQDKSGLPNDRFSAERPEGSISTLTIQRTEQRDSAMYRCASSFSGDGQPQHFGDGTRLSIL.

The genes are TRBV28 and TRBJ1-4; D may be TRBD1 (6 bases). Germline V gene data show CDR1 as MDHEN and CDR2 as SYDVKM. Trimming cost V 5 bases and J 9 bases, with 16 bases left between them. This CDR3 is 14 amino acids long. The CDR3 sequence is CASSVQGTSKKLFF. Written as DNA, the CDR3 is TGTGCCAGCAGTGTACAGGGAACGTCGAAAAAACTGTTTTTT. Filled out from reference TRBV28 and TRBJ1-4, the complete variable domain reads DVKVTQSSRYLVKRTGEKVFLECVQDMDHENMFWYRQDPGLGLRLIYFSYDVKMKEKGDIPEGYSVSREKKERFSLILESASTNQTSMYLCASSVQGTSKKLFFGSGTQLSVL.

A few counts support this clone. The limits of the CDR3 on the DNA are not certain, so only TCRdb's listed CDR3 is given. V is TRBV11-2 and J is TRBJ1-6. The CDR3 spans 12 amino acids, including both terminal residues. Germline V gene data show CDR1 as SGHAT and CDR2 as FQNNGV. CDR3 in amino acids: CASSPFGGGIHF.

The V call is TRBV6-5, the J call TRBJ1-2; D unresolved. Between the trimmed V and J ends, which lost 8 bases and 4 bases, there was a span of 14 bases. Germline V gene data show CDR1 as MNHEY and CDR2 as SVGAGI. The CDR3 contains 13 residues. CDR3 sequence (DNA): TGTGCCAGCGTGGAGAGCGCGGGCTATGGCTACACCTTC. Its translation: CASVESAGYGYTF.

The chain is built from TRBV4-1 and TRBJ2-7; the D gene is possibly TRBD1 (5 bases). This CDR3 contains 15 residues. V shed 0 bases and J shed 2 bases, with 11 bases lying between them. The germline CDR1 and CDR2 sequences are MGHRA and YSYEKL. This chain's CDR3 is CASSQEYRKTYEQYF. The CDR3 bases are TGCGCCAGCAGCCAAGAATACAGGAAAACCTACGAGCAGTACTTC.

The DNA of the CDR3 is TGCGCCAGCAGCCAAGTAAGCGGCAGGCGACTAGCGGGACTTCAGCAGTACTTC. Translation: CASSQVSGRRLAGLQQYF. This chain uses TRBV4-1 with TRBJ2-7, with TRBD2 matching over 11 bases. The CDR3 covers 18 residues. Germline CDR1 MGHRA, CDR2 YSYEKL. With 1 base clipped from V and 8 bases from J, the junction kept 16 bases outside the gene matches.

This chain connects TRBV5-1 to TRBJ2-7, with 7 nucleotides matching TRBD1. Germline values: CDR1 SGHRS, CDR2 YFSETQ. This CDR3 comprises 13 residues. The V segment lost 6 bases and the J segment 0 bases; nucleotides outside the gene matches: 3. The CDR3 here is CASKGDSSYEQYF. CDR3 DNA: TGCGCCAGCAAGGGGGACAGCTCCTACGAGCAGTACTTC.

This clone was recorded once. This chain joins TRBV11-2 and TRBJ1-1; D remains unclear. The germline gives CDR1 SGHAT, CDR2 FQNNGV. Trimming removed 5 bases at V and 3 bases at J, with 10 bases between. The CDR3 spans 13 residues. CDR3 region: CASSLAGHTEAFF. The CDR3 coding sequence is TGTGCCAGCAGCCTCGCGGGTCACACTGAAGCTTTCTTT.

The rearrangement links TRBV15 to TRBJ2-1; possibly TRBD1 for D (6 bases). Trimming removed 0 bases at V and 7 bases at J, with 16 bases between. Germline-derived CDR1 and CDR2 are LNHNV and YYDKDF (reference sequence). This CDR3 is 16 amino acids long. Written as DNA, the CDR3 is TGTGCCACCAGCAGAGATAAAGGGGGAGCAATTAATGAGCAGTTCTTC. The encoded protein is CATSRDKGGAINEQFF.

This clone was detected only a few times. The chain has TRBV28 and TRBJ2-7; D perhaps matches TRBD1 (6 bases). Germline values: CDR1 MDHEN, CDR2 SYDVKM. V was cut by 3 bases and J by 0 bases, with 12 bases left in between. The CDR3 sequence is 15 residues long. The CDR3 coding sequence is TGTGCCAGCAGTTTGAGAACAGGGAGCTCCTACGAGCAGTACTTC. It encodes CASSLRTGSSYEQYF.

This clone has just one count. The chain couples TRBV9 to TRBJ1-4; 10 nucleotides match TRBD1. Germline loops: CDR1 SGDLS, CDR2 YYNGEE. This CDR3 has 14 residues. V lost 3 bases to trimming and J lost 7 bases; unmatched junction nucleotides: 3. Here the CDR3 reads CASSGQGASEKLFF. The CDR3 DNA reads TGTGCCAGCAGCGGACAGGGGGCTTCTGAAAAACTGTTTTTT.

In its sample, this clone was seen a few times. This chain joins TRBV18 and TRBJ1-1; D possibly corresponds to TRBD1 (6 bases). CDR1 and CDR2 (germline): KGHSH, LQKENI. CDR3 length equals 14 residues. Trimming left V 5 bases short and J 1 base short, with 11 bases between. CDR3 nucleotides: TGTGCCAGCTCAGTTGGACAGCCGAACACTGAAGCTTTCTTT. This translates into CASSVGQPNTEAFF.

In DNA, the CDR3 is TGTGCCAGTACCCTCAGGGGCTCTGGAAACACCATATATTTT. This sequence encodes CASTLRGSGNTIYF. V and J are TRBV19 and TRBJ1-3; maybe TRBD1 (6 bases). CDR1 LNHDA and CDR2 SQIVND come from the germline V gene (reference sequence). Trimming removed 7 bases from V and 0 bases from J, with 10 bases in between. The CDR3 loop spans 14 amino acids.

The V call is TRBV7-9, the J call TRBJ2-3, with a weak D call TRBD2 (5 bases). The CDR3 totals 16 residues. V lost 8 bases and J lost 4, with 22 bases in between. Germline V gene sequence: CDR1 SEHNR, CDR2 FQNEAQ (reference sequence). In nucleotides, the CDR3 is TGTGCCAGCGCCGTTGGGCTTTCGGACTTTTCAGATACGCAGTATTTT. This translates into CASAVGLSDFSDTQYF.

This chain connects TRBV2 to TRBJ1-5; D gene uncertain. Germline CDR1 reads SNHLY; CDR2 reads FYNNEI. V was pared by 6 bases and J by 7 bases, with 13 bases between. The CDR3 is 13 residues long. The CDR3 is CASRPEVNQPQHF. The CDR3 DNA is TGTGCCAGCAGGCCCGAGGTGAACCAGCCCCAGCATTTT.

The genes are TRBV30 and TRBJ2-3, with a weak D call TRBD1 (6 bases). V lost 3 bases and J 0 bases, leaving 13 bases between the germline ends. The CDR3 contains 15 residues. Germline CDR1 GTSNPN, CDR2 SVGIG (reference sequence). CDR3: CAWSGQSPSTDTQYF. CDR3 nucleotide sequence: TGTGCCTGGAGCGGACAGTCTCCTAGCACAGATACGCAGTATTTT.

This chain links TRBV5-4 with TRBJ2-2; D is possibly TRBD1 (5 bases). Deletions cut 0 bases from V and 4 bases from J, with 10 bases between. Looked up from germline, CDR1 is SGHNT and CDR2 is YYREEE (reference sequence). CDR3 length: 15 amino acids. The CDR3 loop reads CASSLEGRVTGELFF. In nucleotides, the CDR3 is TGTGCCAGCAGCTTGGAGGGCAGGGTCACCGGGGAGCTGTTTTTT.

The J gene is TRBJ1-2, the V gene TRBV4-2, with 8 bases identical to TRBD1. Trimming took 3 bases from V and 6 from J; bases not matched to a gene: 6. The CDR3 loop spans 14 amino acids. Germline loops: CDR1 LGHNA, CDR2 YNFKEQ. This CDR3 is CASSHLTGADGYTF. As DNA, the CDR3 is TGTGCCAGCAGCCACTTGACAGGGGCAGATGGCTACACCTTC.

The chain joins TRBV10-3 to TRBJ1-2; TRBD1 agrees at 9 bases. Germline CDR1 is ENHRY and CDR2 is SYGVKD. The CDR3 totals 14 residues. J lost 4 bases, V lost 1 base, and 1 base had no gene match. The CDR3 here is CAISELDRGYGYTF. The CDR3 DNA reads as TGTGCCATCAGTGAGTTGGACAGGGGCTATGGCTACACCTTC.